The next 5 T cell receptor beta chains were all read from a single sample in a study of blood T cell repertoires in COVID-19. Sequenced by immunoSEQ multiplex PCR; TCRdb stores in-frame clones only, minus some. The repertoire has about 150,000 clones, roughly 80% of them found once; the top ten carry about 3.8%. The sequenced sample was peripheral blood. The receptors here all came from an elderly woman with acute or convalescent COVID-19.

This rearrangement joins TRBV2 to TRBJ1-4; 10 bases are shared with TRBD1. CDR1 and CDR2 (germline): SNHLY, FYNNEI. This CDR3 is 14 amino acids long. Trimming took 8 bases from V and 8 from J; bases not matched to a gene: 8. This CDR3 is CASQGDRGGEKLFF. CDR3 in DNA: TGTGCCAGCCAGGGGGACAGGGGTGGCGAAAAACTGTTTTTT.

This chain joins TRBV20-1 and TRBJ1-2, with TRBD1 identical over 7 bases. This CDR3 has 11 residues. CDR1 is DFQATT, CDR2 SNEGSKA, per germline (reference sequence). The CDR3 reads CNVGQNYGYTF. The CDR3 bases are TGCAACGTGGGACAGAACTATGGCTACACCTTC.

The CDR3: CSARATNTGELFF. CDR3 nucleotides: TGCAGCGCACGTGCGACGAACACCGGGGAGCTGTTTTTT. The chain employs TRBV29-1 and TRBJ2-2, with D unclear. V was clipped by 7 bases and J by 0 bases, with 9 bases between them. This CDR3 has 13 residues. Germline V CDR1 and CDR2: SQVTM, ANQGSEA.

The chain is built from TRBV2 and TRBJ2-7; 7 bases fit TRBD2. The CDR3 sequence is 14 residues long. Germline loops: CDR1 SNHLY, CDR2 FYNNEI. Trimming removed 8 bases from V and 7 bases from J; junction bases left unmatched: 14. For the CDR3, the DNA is TGTGCCAGCGGGTCTAGCGGATTAGCAGTTGAGCAGTACTTC. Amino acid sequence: CASGSSGLAVEQYF.

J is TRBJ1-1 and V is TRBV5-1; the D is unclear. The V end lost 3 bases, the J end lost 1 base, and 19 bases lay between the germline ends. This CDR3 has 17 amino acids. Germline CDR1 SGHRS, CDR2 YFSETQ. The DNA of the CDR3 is TGCGCCAGCAGCTCGAGGGCAACGGTGGGGAAGAACACTGAAGCTTTCTTT. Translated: CASSSRATVGKNTEAFF.